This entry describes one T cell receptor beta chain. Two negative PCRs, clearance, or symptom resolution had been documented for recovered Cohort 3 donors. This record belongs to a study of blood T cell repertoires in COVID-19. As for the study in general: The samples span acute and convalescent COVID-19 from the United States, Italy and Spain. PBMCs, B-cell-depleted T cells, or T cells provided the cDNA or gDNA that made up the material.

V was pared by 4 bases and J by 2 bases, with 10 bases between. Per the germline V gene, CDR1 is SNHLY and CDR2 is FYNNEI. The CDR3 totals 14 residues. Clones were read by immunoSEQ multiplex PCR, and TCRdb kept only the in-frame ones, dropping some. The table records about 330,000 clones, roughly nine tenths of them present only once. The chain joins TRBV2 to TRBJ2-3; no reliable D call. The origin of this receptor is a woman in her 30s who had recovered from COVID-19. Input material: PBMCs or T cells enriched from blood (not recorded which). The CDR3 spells CASSVDTSTDTQYF. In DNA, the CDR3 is TGTGCCAGCAGTGTTGACACCTCCACAGATACGCAGTATTTT.